These 23 T cell receptor beta chains came from one sample sequenced in a study of CD4 T cell repertoires in COVID-19. Some clones are missing from TCRdb's copy, which holds only in-frame ones; the method was immunoSEQ multiplex PCR. The table records more than 65,000 clones, about 83% of them present only once. Sequencing used CD4+ T cells from peripheral blood, obtained after recovery from COVID-19. Receptor source: a human donor who had COVID-19.

The chain uses TRBV19 and TRBJ1-6; D gene ambiguous. Germline V gene sequence: CDR1 LNHDA, CDR2 SQIVND (reference sequence). Trimming cost V 4 bases and J 6 bases, with 4 bases left between them. The CDR3 extends over 12 amino acids. Written as DNA, the CDR3 is TGTGCCAGTAGTACCCTTAATTCACCCCTCCACTTT. Translating gives CASSTLNSPLHF.

Worth noting for this clone: Other DNA sequences in this specimen translate into the identical CDR3. The genes are TRBV28 and TRBJ1-1; no clear D. Germline assignment: CDR1 MDHEN and CDR2 SYDVKM. The CDR3 length is 15 residues. V dropped 4 bases and J dropped 1 base, with 13 bases sitting between them. CDR3 nucleotide sequence: TGTGCCAGCAGTTCCCCTCCAGGATCGAACACTGAAGCTTTCTTT. This translates into CASSSPPGSNTEAFF.

The chain recombines TRBV6-1 with TRBJ1-4; D ambiguous. Trimming removed 2 bases at V and 8 bases at J, with 12 bases between. This CDR3 contains 14 residues. Germline V gene lookup returns CDR1 MNHNS and CDR2 SASEGT. CDR3 sequence reads: CASSEHPQGEKLFF. In DNA, the CDR3 is TGTGCCAGCAGTGAACACCCTCAAGGGGAAAAACTGTTTTTT.

This clone was counted once. This chain connects TRBV6-5 to TRBJ2-1, with D perhaps assigned TRBD1 or TRBD2 (7 bases each). The CDR3 runs to 14 residues. The V gene's germline CDR1 is MNHEY and CDR2 SVGAGI. The V end lost 10 bases, the J end lost 2 bases, and 15 bases lay between the germline ends. DNA for the CDR3: TGTGCCATTTCCAGGGGGGGTACCTACAATGAGCAGTTCTTC. Its translation: CAISRGGTYNEQFF.

V is TRBV6-5 and J is TRBJ1-2, with D maybe TRBD1 (6 bases). CDR3 length: 13 residues. Germline values: CDR1 MNHEY, CDR2 SVGAGI. V lost 3 bases and J 6 bases, leaving 11 bases between the germline ends. CDR3 protein: CASSYGGGNGYTF. The CDR3 nucleotides are TGTGCCAGCAGTTATGGAGGGGGAAATGGCTACACCTTC.

The rearrangement uses TRBV5-1 and TRBJ2-5; TRBD2 is a possible D gene (6 bases). Germline assignment: CDR1 SGHRS and CDR2 YFSETQ. The CDR3 totals 15 residues. V lost 4 bases and J lost 2, with 15 bases in between. CDR3 in amino acids: CASSLGRGGQETQYF. CDR3 DNA sequence: TGCGCCAGCAGCCTCGGGCGGGGTGGGCAAGAGACCCAGTACTTC. The entire variable domain, with the rest obtained from reference TRBV5-1 and TRBJ2-5, is as follows: KAGVTQTPRYLIKTRGQQVTLSCSPISGHRSVSWYQQTPGQGLQFLFEYFSETQRNKGNFPGRFSGRQFSNSRSEMNVSTLELGDSALYLCASSLGRGGQETQYFGPGTRLLVL.

The chain employs TRBV10-3 and TRBJ2-3; no reliable D call. The germline V gene has CDR1 ENHRY and CDR2 SYGVKD. With 3 bases removed from V and 6 bases from J, the gap between germline ends came to 10 bases. This CDR3 has 13 amino acids. CDR3 nucleotide sequence: TGTGCCATCAGTGATCGAATAACTGATACGCAGTATTTT. Translating it yields CAISDRITDTQYF.

The V and J genes are TRBV11-1 and TRBJ2-5, with D uncertain. CDR1 and CDR2 (germline): SGHAT, FQDESV (reference sequence). The V end was cut by 5 bases, the J end by 5 bases, with 18 bases between. The CDR3 is made up of 15 amino acids. In nucleotides, the CDR3 is TGTGCCAGCAGCCCCCAATACTGGGTCGGGGAGACCCAGTACTTC. It codes for CASSPQYWVGETQYF. Drawing the rest from reference TRBV11-1 and TRBJ2-5, the complete variable domain is EAEVAQSPRYKITEKSQAVAFWCDPISGHATLYWYRQILGQGPELLVQFQDESVVDDSQLPKDRFSAERLKGVDSTLKIQPAELGDSAMYLCASSPQYWVGETQYFGPGTRLLVL.

This rearrangement joins TRBV3-1 (or the pseudogene TRBV3-2) to TRBJ1-6; D is uncertain. Germline V CDR1 and CDR2: LGHDT, YNNKEL (reference sequence). The CDR3 has 18 residues. V was trimmed by 0 bases and J by 0 bases, leaving 12 bases between them. This chain's CDR3 is CASSQEVSGLSYNSPLHF. As DNA, the CDR3 is TGTGCCAGCAGCCAAGAAGTCAGCGGACTCTCCTATAATTCACCCCTCCACTTT.

The chain combines TRBV3-1 (or the pseudogene TRBV3-2) with TRBJ2-2; 9 bases map to TRBD2. V lost 5 bases and J lost 4; bases outside the gene matches: 5. In germline, CDR1 is LGHDT, CDR2 YNNKEL (reference sequence). The CDR3 has 15 amino acids. The CDR3 reads CASSRSTSGTGELFF. CDR3 nucleotides: TGTGCCAGCAGCAGGTCGACTAGCGGCACCGGGGAGCTGTTTTTT.

To note about this clone: Its ends do not fully match the called genes, so a read error is possible. The chain employs TRBV24-1 and TRBJ2-7; maybe TRBD2 (7 bases). The CDR3 runs to 15 residues. Germline CDR1 reads KGHDR; CDR2 reads SFDVKD. The CDR3 protein is CATNDFQGGAYEQYF. DNA of the CDR3: TGTGCCACCAATGATTTCCAAGGGGGGGCCTACGAGCAGTACTTC.

This rearrangement joins TRBV11-2 to TRBJ2-2; a weak D match, TRBD2 (6 bases). Germline-derived CDR1 and CDR2 are SGHAT and FQNNGV. V lost 10 bases and J 4 bases, leaving 10 bases between the germline ends. The length of the CDR3 is 12 residues. The CDR3 nucleotides are TGTGCCATGGTCGGGGGCACCGGGGAGCTGTTTTTT. It encodes CAMVGGTGELFF.

CDR3 protein: CASSLVTGSGGYTF. The CDR3 bases are TGTGCCAGCAGCTTAGTTACAGGATCTGGCGGCTACACCTTC. The chain employs TRBV7-8 and TRBJ1-2, with D perhaps TRBD1 (5 bases). The CDR3 has 14 residues. Germline assignment: CDR1 SGHVS and CDR2 FQNEAQ. The germline V and J ends were trimmed by 1 base and 8 bases, with 14 bases remaining between them.

This clone was seen more than once but under ten times. This rearrangement joins TRBV15 to TRBJ2-3; TRBD1 is a possible D gene (6 bases). Germline V gene sequence: CDR1 LNHNV, CDR2 YYDKDF (reference sequence). CDR3 length equals 15 residues. Trimming shortened V by 3 bases and J by 2 bases, and 12 bases separated the two germline ends. CDR3 sequence reads: CATSSLLGATDTQYF. CDR3 DNA: TGTGCCACCAGCAGCCTCCTGGGGGCCACAGATACGCAGTATTTT.

About this clone: The sample has other DNA sequences that encode this CDR3 too. V gene TRBV6-5 combines with J gene TRBJ1-5, with 7 bases that match TRBD1. Trimming cost V 4 bases and J 1 base; bases outside gene matches: 4. Germline lookup yields CDR1 MNHEY and CDR2 SVGAGI. The CDR3 consists of 15 residues. The CDR3, as DNA: TGTGCCAGCAGTTCGAGACAGGGCAGCAATCAGCCCCAGCATTTT. It translates to CASSSRQGSNQPQHF.

The chain is built from TRBV28 and TRBJ1-5; possible D gene TRBD1, 5 bases. There are 13 residues in the CDR3. Germline assignment: CDR1 MDHEN and CDR2 SYDVKM. Trimming removed 11 bases from V and 0 bases from J, with 11 bases in between. The CDR3 loop reads CAVGTYSNQPQHF. The DNA of the CDR3 is TGTGCCGTAGGGACTTATAGCAATCAGCCCCAGCATTTT.

A single count supports this clone. The chain carries TRBV27 and TRBJ2-1; TRBD2 aligns across 7 bases. J was trimmed by 4 bases and V by 5 bases; bases with no gene match: 11. Per the germline V gene, CDR1 is MNHEY and CDR2 is SMNVEV (reference sequence). The CDR3 has 16 amino acids. CDR3 loop: CASSPLADATYNEQFF. The DNA of the CDR3 is TGTGCCAGCAGTCCCCTAGCGGATGCTACTTACAATGAGCAGTTCTTC.

The chain combines TRBV6-5 with TRBJ2-7; 7 bases fit TRBD1. The V gene end was trimmed by 6 bases and the J gene end by 4 bases; junction bases not matched to a gene: 9. This CDR3 contains 14 residues. Per germline, CDR1 MNHEY and CDR2 SVGAGI. Here the CDR3 reads CASRRLGGQYEQYF. CDR3 bases: TGTGCCAGCAGGCGGCTAGGGGGCCAGTACGAGCAGTACTTC.

V is TRBV3-1 (or the pseudogene TRBV3-2) and J is TRBJ1-2; D is possibly TRBD1 (5 bases). With 1 base removed from V and 4 bases from J, the gap between germline ends came to 7 bases. The CDR3 loop spans 13 amino acids. Germline V gene data show CDR1 as LGHDT and CDR2 as YNNKEL (reference sequence). The CDR3 DNA is TGTGCCAGCAGCCAAGGGGGGGTCTATGGCTACACCTTC. Protein product: CASSQGGVYGYTF.

The chain recombines TRBV18 with TRBJ2-3; D might be TRBD2 (5 bases). CDR3 size: 14 residues. The germline V gene encodes CDR1 KGHSH and CDR2 LQKENI. V was pared by 5 bases and J by 0 bases, with 9 bases between. The CDR3 protein is CASSARTSTDTQYF. CDR3 nucleotide sequence: TGTGCCAGCTCAGCAAGGACTAGCACAGATACGCAGTATTTT.

The chain uses TRBV18 and TRBJ2-3; no reliable D call. The V gene's germline CDR1 is KGHSH and CDR2 LQKENI. CDR3 length: 14 residues. Trimming took 5 bases from V and 3 from J, leaving 12 bases between them. The CDR3 DNA reads TGTGCCAGCTCATTCGGGTCAACTACAGATACGCAGTATTTT. Residues: CASSFGSTTDTQYF.

The V and J genes are TRBV9 and TRBJ1-1, with D maybe TRBD1 (5 bases). The CDR3 is made up of 13 amino acids. Germline V gene data show CDR1 as SGDLS and CDR2 as YYNGEE. Trimming left V 1 base short and J 5 bases short, with 9 bases between. The CDR3 region is CASSVSSGTEAFF. The CDR3 nucleotides read TGTGCCAGCAGCGTAAGTTCAGGGACTGAAGCTTTCTTT.

A remark on this clone: The identical CDR3 is also encoded by other nucleotide sequences in the sample. V is TRBV6-5 and J is TRBJ1-3; no clear D gene. Trimming shortened V by 4 bases and J by 3 bases, and 1 base separated the two germline ends. Germline V CDR1 and CDR2: MNHEY, SVGAGI. This CDR3 has 11 residues. The CDR3 reads CASSFGNTIYF. The CDR3 DNA reads TGTGCCAGCAGTTTTGGAAACACCATATATTTT.